This TCR beta chain was obtained from a study of identical twins. Study-wide points: Memory repertoires lacked the insertion deficit that abundant cord blood beta clonotypes showed.

TCRdb itself ran the 5' RACE reads through MiXCR, one entry per CDR3 protein. The sample carries about 660,000 distinct CDR3 sequences, over 8.5% recorded once. Turning to this clonotype: The antigen is unknown.

CDR1 is MNHEY, CDR2 SVGAGI, per germline. CDR3 size: 14 residues. V lost 0 bases to trimming and J lost 7 bases, with 9 bases between them. These data are also associated with another study on yellow fever vaccine responses in identical twins.

Sequencing input: PBMCs. The receptor's source is a woman aged 18-29 years in good health. The genes are TRBV6-5 and TRBJ2-2; D may be TRBD2 (5 bases). The CDR3 loop is CASSYSASRGELFF. CDR3 nucleotide sequence: TGTGCCAGCAGTTACTCAGCTAGCCGCGGGGAGCTGTTTTTT.